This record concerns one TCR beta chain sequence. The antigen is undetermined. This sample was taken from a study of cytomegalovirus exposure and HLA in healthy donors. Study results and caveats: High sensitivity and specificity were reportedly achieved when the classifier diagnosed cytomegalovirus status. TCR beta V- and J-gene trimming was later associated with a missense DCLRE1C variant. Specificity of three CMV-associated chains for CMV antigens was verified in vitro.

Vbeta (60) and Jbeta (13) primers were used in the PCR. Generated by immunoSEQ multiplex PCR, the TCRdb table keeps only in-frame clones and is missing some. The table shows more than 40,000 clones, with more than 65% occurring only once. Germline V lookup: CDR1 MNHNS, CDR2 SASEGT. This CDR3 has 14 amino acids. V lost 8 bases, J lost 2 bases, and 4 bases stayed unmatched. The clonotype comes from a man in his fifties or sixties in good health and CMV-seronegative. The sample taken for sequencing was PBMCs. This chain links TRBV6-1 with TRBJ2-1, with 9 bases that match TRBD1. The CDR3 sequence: CASRDRVAYNEQFF. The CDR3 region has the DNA TGTGCCAGCCGGGACAGGGTGGCCTACAATGAGCAGTTCTTC.